This TCR beta chain is drawn from a study of blood T cell repertoires in COVID-19. Looking at the study overall: Samples representing acute and convalescent COVID-19 were sourced from the United States, Italy and Spain.

The CDR3 is 13 residues long. V lost 8 bases and J 5 bases, leaving 15 bases between the germline ends. Germline CDR1 reads WNHNN; CDR2 reads SYGVQD (reference sequence). The protocol was immunoSEQ multiplex PCR, while the TCRdb copy is restricted to in-frame clones and leaves out a portion. Among under 55,000 clones, around four fifths were seen once, and the ten largest hold under 6%. Sequencing used peripheral blood. The rearrangement joins TRBV10-1 to TRBJ1-1; D call uncertain. The receptor's source is a human donor in a cohort sampled during active COVID-19. The CDR3 sequence is CASQLNPQTEAFF. The CDR3 DNA follows: TGCGCCAGCCAGTTGAACCCCCAGACTGAAGCTTTCTTT.